The rows below give T cell receptor beta chains drawn from one sample of a study of T and B cells in COVID-19 patients. TCRdb reprocessed the multiplex PCR reads with MiXCR, giving one entry per CDR3 protein. The sample includes 13,000 or so distinct CDR3 sequences, 28% seen only once; the top ten take approximately 6.3%. The sequencing input was blood. The receptors derive from a human donor who had recovered from COVID-19. The CDR3 runs from the conserved cysteine through the conserved F or W. A D gene is named only where the DNA matches it firmly. Clone size is stated in some rows and not others, as once, few, many or a class when expanded.

>.|14|few|TRBV12-3/TRBV12-4|TRBJ2-7
TGTGCCAGCAGTTTATATTCAGGGGTGCTCGAGCAGTACTTC
CASSLYSGVLEQYF
>TRBD1|16|.|TRBV30|TRBJ1-1
TGTGCCTGGAGTGTGAGGGGGCGGACTTTGAACACTGAAGCTTTCTTT
CAWSVRGRTLNTEAFF
>.|16|medium-sized|TRBV19|TRBJ2-5
TGTGCCAGTAGTACTTCCGGGACGGCGAAACAAGAGACCCAGTACTTC
CASSTSGTAKQETQYF
>.|17|.|TRBV24-1|TRBJ2-5
TGTGCCACCAGTGATTTCTCGATTGGGGGGGCCCAAGAGACCCAGTACTTC
CATSDFSIGGAQETQYF
>.|14|.|TRBV5-1|TRBJ1-1
TGCGCCAGCAGCAGGGGAGGAGGTGAGGTTGAAGCTTTCTTT
CASSRGGGEVEAFF
>TRBD1|15|.|TRBV7-2|TRBJ2-7
TGTGCCAGCAGCAACCGGGACAGAGCTACCTACGAGCAGTACTTC
CASSNRDRATYEQYF
>TRBD1|13|few|TRBV27|TRBJ1-2
TGTGCCAGCGCCGCGACAGGGCTCTATGGCTACACCTTC
CASAATGLYGYTF
>TRBD2|16|.|TRBV5-1|TRBJ2-2
TGCGCCAGCAGCTTGGCTGGGCGGGGGGAGAATGAGGAGCTGTTTTTT
CASSLAGRGENEELFF
>.|15|.|TRBV19|TRBJ1-5
TGTGCCAGTAGTATAATCATGGGGCCGGGTCAGCCCCAGCATTTT
CASSIIMGPGQPQHF
>.|14|.|TRBV19|TRBJ2-2
TGTGCCAGTAGTATAGTCACAGGAACCGGGGAGCTGTTTTTT
CASSIVTGTGELFF
>TRBD1|14|few|TRBV20-1|TRBJ2-3
TGCAGTGCTAACCGGGACAGCACCACAGATACGCAGTATTTT
CSANRDSTTDTQYF
>TRBD1|17|.|TRBV6-5|TRBJ1-5
TGTGCCAGCAGCCTTAGGTCGGGACAGGGTTGGAATCAGCCCCAGCATTTT
CASSLRSGQGWNQPQHF
>TRBD1|14|medium-sized|TRBV6-5|TRBJ2-3
TGTGCCAGCAGCCGCGCACAACAGGGGTATACGCAGTATTTT
CASSRAQQGYTQYF
>.|14|few|TRBV28|TRBJ1-1
TGTGCCAGCAGTTTGGGGGGACGGGGCACTGAAGCTTTCTTT
CASSLGGRGTEAFF
>.|15|few|TRBV5-6|TRBJ1-3
TGTGCCAGCAGCTTTCTCCAGATCGGTGGAAACACCATATATTTT
CASSFLQIGGNTIYF
>TRBD2|17|.|TRBV12-3/TRBV12-4|TRBJ2-7
TGTGCCAGCAGCCTACCCCTCCGGCGGGGGGGCCGCTACGAGCAGTACTTC
CASSLPLRRGGRYEQYF
>.|11|many|TRBV27|TRBJ1-1
TGTGCCAGCAAAAGAGGGACTGAAGCTTTCTTT
CASKRGTEAFF
>TRBD2|15|medium-sized|TRBV19|TRBJ2-1
TGTGCCAGTAGTATAGGGACTAGTTCGGGCAATGAGCAGTTCTTC
CASSIGTSSGNEQFF
>.|15|.|TRBV12-3/TRBV12-4|TRBJ2-4
TGTGCCAGCAGTTTAGATCGGGGGCTGGTAAACATTCAGTACTTC
CASSLDRGLVNIQYF
>TRBD1|12|many|TRBV6-5|TRBJ2-5
TGTGCCAGCTGGACAGGAGGAGAGACCCAGTACTTC
CASWTGGETQYF
>.|15|few|TRBV18|TRBJ1-1
TGTGCCAGCTCAGAAATGGGGAGGGGGAACACTGAAGCTTTCTTT
CASSEMGRGNTEAFF
>.|14|.|TRBV13|TRBJ2-2
TGTGCCAGCTTTATCTACGCGAACACCGGGGAGCTGTTTTTT
CASFIYANTGELFF
>.|13|many|TRBV13|TRBJ2-3
TGTGCCAGCAGCTTCCCTAGCACAGATACGCAGTATTTT
CASSFPSTDTQYF
>.|12|many|TRBV6-5|TRBJ1-6
TGTGCCAGCAGTCCCAGGGGTTCACCCCTCCACTTT
CASSPRGSPLHF
>.|15|many|TRBV27|TRBJ1-2
TGTGCCAGCAGCCCGACCGGGGCCACGTCGGGCGGCTACACCTTC
CASSPTGATSGGYTF
>TRBD1|15|medium-sized|TRBV27|TRBJ2-1
TGTGCCAGCAGTTACATCCGGGACAGAGACAATGAGCAGTTCTTC
CASSYIRDRDNEQFF
>TRBD1|15|few|TRBV5-1|TRBJ2-5
TGCGCCAGCAGCTTGGGGGGACAGGGGGTAGAGACCCAGTACTTC
CASSLGGQGVETQYF
>.|14|.|TRBV5-1|TRBJ1-4
TGCGCCAGCAGTCTCCTGGGCGGGAATGAAAAACTGTTTTTT
CASSLLGGNEKLFF
>TRBD1|14|.|TRBV19|TRBJ2-2
TGTGCCAGTATCGGGACAGGGGTCACCGGGGAGCTGTTTTTT
CASIGTGVTGELFF
>.|12|.|TRBV5-4|TRBJ1-1
TGTGCCAGCAGCTCTCAGGGCACTGAAGCTTTCTTT
CASSSQGTEAFF
>TRBD1|17|medium-sized|TRBV5-5|TRBJ1-2
TGTGCCAGCAGCGGGAGGAGAAAGGGGGCCATAGACTATGGCTACACCTTC
CASSGRRKGAIDYGYTF
>TRBD1|14|.|TRBV30|TRBJ1-2
TGTGCCTGGGGGGGGGACAGGGGGGGCGGCGGCTACACCTTC
CAWGGDRGGGGYTF
>.|13|many|TRBV12-3/TRBV12-4|TRBJ2-7
TGTGCCAGCAGTTTGGGTTTCTCCTACGAGCAGTACTTC
CASSLGFSYEQYF
>.|16|.|TRBV14|TRBJ2-7
TGTGCCAGCAGCCAAGATCCGACGGCAACCTACGACGAGCAGTACTTC
CASSQDPTATYDEQYF
>.|13|.|TRBV18|TRBJ2-1
TGTGCCAGCTCGCAGGGAGGTGCGAATGAGCAGTTCTTC
CASSQGGANEQFF
>TRBD2|14|few|TRBV7-9|TRBJ2-7
TGTGCCAGCAGCGTTAGCGGGTTTCCCTACGAGCAGTACTTC
CASSVSGFPYEQYF
>.|11|many|TRBV7-6|TRBJ2-1
TGTGCCAGCAGCCCGGGGACCGAGCAGTTCTTC
CASSPGTEQFF
>.|14|.|TRBV11-1|TRBJ2-1
TGTGCCAGCAGCTTAAGCCAGAAGAACAATGAGCAGTTCTTC
CASSLSQKNNEQFF